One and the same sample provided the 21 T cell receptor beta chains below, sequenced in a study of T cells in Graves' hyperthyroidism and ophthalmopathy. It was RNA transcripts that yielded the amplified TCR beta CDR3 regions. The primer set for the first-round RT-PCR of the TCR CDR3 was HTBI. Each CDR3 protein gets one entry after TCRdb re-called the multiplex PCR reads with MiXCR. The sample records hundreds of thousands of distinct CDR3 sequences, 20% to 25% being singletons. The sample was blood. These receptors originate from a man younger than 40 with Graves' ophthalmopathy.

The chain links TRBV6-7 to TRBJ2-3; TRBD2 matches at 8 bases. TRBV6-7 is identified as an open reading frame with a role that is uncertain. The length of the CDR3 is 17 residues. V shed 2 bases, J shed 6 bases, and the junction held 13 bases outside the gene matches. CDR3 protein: CASSYGFSGSIRDTQYF. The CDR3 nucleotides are TGTGCCAGCAGTTACGGGTTCAGCGGGAGTATCCGGGATACGCAGTATTTT.

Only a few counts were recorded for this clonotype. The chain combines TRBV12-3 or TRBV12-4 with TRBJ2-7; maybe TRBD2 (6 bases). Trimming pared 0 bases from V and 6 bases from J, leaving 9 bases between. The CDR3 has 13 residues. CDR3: CASSLATRSEQYF. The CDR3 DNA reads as TGTGCCAGCAGTTTAGCGACTAGAAGCGAGCAGTACTTC.

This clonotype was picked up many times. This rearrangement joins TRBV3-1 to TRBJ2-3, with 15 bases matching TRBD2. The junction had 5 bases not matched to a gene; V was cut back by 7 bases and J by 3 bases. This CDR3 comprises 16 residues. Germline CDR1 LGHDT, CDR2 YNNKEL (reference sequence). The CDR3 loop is CASKSGTSGRTDTQYF. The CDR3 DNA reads TGTGCCAGCAAGTCCGGGACTAGCGGGAGGACAGATACGCAGTATTTT.

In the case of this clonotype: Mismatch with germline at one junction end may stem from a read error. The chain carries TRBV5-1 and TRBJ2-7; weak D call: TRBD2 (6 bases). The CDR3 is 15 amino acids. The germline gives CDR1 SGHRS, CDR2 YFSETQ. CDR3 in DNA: TGTGCCAGCAGCCTTCTAGCGTCCCTTCGGAACGAGCAGTACTTC. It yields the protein CASSLLASLRNEQYF.

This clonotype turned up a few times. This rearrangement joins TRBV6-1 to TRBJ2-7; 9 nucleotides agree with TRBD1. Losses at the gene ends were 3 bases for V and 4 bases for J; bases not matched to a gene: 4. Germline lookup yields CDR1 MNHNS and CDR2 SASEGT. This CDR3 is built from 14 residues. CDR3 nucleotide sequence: TGTGCCAGCAGTGAGGACAGGGGTTCGTACGAGCAGTACTTC. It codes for CASSEDRGSYEQYF.

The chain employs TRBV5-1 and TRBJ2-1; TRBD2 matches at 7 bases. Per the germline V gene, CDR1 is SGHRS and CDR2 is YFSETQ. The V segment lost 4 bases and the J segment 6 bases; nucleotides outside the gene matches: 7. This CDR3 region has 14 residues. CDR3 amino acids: CASSRAGLPNEQFF. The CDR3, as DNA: TGCGCCAGCAGCCGAGCGGGATTACCCAATGAGCAGTTCTTC.

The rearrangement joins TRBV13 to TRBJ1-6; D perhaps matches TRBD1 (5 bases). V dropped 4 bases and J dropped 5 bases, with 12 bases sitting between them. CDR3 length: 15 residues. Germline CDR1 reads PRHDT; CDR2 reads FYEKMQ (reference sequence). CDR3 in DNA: TGTGCCAGCAGCTATACCGGGGCTAATAATTCACCCCTCCACTTT. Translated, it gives CASSYTGANNSPLHF.

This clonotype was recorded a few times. The CDR3 loop reads CASSSPGLGDNEQFF. The CDR3 DNA follows: TGTGCCAGCAGTTCCCCGGGACTAGGGGACAATGAGCAGTTCTTC. The chain uses TRBV6-1 and TRBJ2-1; 8 bases line up with TRBD2. The CDR3 sequence is 15 residues long. The germline V gene encodes CDR1 MNHNS and CDR2 SASEGT. V gave up 5 bases and J gave up 5 bases; unmatched junction bases: 8.

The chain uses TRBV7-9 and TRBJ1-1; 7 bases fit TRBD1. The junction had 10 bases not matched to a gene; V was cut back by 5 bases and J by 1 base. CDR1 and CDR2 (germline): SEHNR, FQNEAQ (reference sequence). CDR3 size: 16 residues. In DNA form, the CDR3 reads TGTGCCAGCAGCGAAGACAGGGAATTTCCGAACACTGAAGCTTTCTTT. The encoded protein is CASSEDREFPNTEAFF.

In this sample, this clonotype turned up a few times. The CDR3 coding sequence is TGTGCCAGCAGTTTAGTACAGACTAGCGGGTACCAAGAGACCCAGTACTTC. Its translation: CASSLVQTSGYQETQYF. V gene TRBV28 combines with J gene TRBJ2-5; 10 bases agree with TRBD2. V trimming: 2 bases; J trimming: 0 bases; junction bases outside the gene matches: 6. Germline CDR1 is MDHEN and CDR2 is SYDVKM. The CDR3 is 17 amino acids.

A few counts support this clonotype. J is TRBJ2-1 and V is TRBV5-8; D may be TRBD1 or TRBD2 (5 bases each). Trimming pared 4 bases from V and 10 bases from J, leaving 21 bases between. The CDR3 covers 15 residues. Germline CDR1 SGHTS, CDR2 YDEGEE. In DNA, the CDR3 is TGTGCCAGCAGCGTCGGGGCCTTTGGGGTCGGGGAGCAGTTCTTC. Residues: CASSVGAFGVGEQFF.

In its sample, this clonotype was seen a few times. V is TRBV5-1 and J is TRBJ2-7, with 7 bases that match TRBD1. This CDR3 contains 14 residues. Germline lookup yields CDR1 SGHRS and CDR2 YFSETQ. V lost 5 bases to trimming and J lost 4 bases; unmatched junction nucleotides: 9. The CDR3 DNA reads TGCGCCAGCAGTGTCGACAGGGCGAAGTACGAGCAGTACTTC. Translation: CASSVDRAKYEQYF.

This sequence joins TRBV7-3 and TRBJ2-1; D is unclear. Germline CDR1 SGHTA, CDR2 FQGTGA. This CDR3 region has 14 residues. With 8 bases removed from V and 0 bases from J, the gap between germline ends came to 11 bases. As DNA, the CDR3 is TGTGCCAGCGAAAGGTTCCTCTCCTACAATGAGCAGTTCTTC. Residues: CASERFLSYNEQFF. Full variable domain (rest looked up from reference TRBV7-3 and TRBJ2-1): GAGVSQTPSNKVTEKGKYVELRCDPISGHTALYWYRQSLGQGPEFLIYFQGTGAADDSGLPNDRFFAVRPEGSVSTLKIQRTERGDSAVYLCASERFLSYNEQFFGPGTRLTVL.

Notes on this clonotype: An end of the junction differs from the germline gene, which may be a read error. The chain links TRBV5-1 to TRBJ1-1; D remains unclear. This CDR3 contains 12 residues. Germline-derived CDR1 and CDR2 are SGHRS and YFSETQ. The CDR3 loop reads CASSLGMGTAFF. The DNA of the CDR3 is TGTGCCAGCAGCTTGGGTATGGGTACGGCTTTCTTT.

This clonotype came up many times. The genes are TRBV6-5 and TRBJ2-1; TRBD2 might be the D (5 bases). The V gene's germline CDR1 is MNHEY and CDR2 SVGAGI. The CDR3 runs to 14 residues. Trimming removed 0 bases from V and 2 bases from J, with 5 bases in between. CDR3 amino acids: CASSYSEAYNEQFF. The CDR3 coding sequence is TGTGCCAGCAGTTACTCGGAGGCCTACAATGAGCAGTTCTTC.

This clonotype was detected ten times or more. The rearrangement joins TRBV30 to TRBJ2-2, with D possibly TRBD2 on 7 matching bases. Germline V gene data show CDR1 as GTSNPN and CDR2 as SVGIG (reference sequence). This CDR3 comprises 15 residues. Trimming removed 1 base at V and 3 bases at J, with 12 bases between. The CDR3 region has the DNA TGTGCCTGGAGTGAACAGGGAGGGGACACCGGGGAGCTGTTTTTT. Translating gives CAWSEQGGDTGELFF.

The CDR3 reads CASSFRTSGRYRDEQFF. CDR3 DNA: TGTGCCAGCAGCTTCAGGACTAGCGGGAGGTATCGGGATGAGCAGTTCTTC. The V and J genes are TRBV11-2 and TRBJ2-1, with 14 positions matching TRBD2. V dropped 3 bases and J dropped 8; count of bases not matched to a gene: 9. Germline CDR1 reads SGHAT; CDR2 reads FQNNGV. This CDR3 contains 17 residues.

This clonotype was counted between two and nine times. The CDR3 is CASSHGQAAYEQYF. The DNA for the CDR3 is TGCGCCAGCAGCCATGGACAAGCCGCCTACGAGCAGTACTTC. The rearrangement joins TRBV4-1 to TRBJ2-7; D is perhaps TRBD1 (5 bases). The CDR3 consists of 14 residues. V lost 3 bases to trimming and J lost 2 bases, with 11 bases between them. Germline CDR1 is MGHRA and CDR2 is YSYEKL.

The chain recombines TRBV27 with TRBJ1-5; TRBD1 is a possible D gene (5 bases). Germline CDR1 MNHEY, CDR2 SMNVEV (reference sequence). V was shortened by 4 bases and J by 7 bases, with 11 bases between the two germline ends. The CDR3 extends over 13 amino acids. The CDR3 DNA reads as TGTGCCAGCAGTTACGCCGCAGGGCAGCCCCAGCATTTT. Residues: CASSYAAGQPQHF.

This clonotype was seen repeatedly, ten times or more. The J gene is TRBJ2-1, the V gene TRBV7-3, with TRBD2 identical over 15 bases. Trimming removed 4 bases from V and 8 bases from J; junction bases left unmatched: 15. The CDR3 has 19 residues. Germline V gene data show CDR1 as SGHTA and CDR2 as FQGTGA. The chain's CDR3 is CASSSGGLAGGNAADEQFF. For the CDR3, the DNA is TGTGCCAGCAGCTCTGGTGGACTAGCGGGAGGGAATGCGGCCGATGAGCAGTTCTTC.

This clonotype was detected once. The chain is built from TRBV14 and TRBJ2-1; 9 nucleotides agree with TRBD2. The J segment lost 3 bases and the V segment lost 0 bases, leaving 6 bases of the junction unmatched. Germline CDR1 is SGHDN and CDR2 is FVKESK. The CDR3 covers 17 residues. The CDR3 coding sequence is TGTGCCAGCAGCCAAGAGATATCTAGCGGGGTCTACAATGAGCAGTTCTTC. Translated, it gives CASSQEISSGVYNEQFF.